The entry that follows covers one T cell receptor beta chain sequence. This clone was observed a few times. There is no known antigen for this receptor. This is a mouse receptor, so gene names and germline sequences are those of the mouse. The CDR3 end is not reached by the read, which stops 1 residue before it; the germline J gene fills it in. The sample is drawn from a study of tissue T cells after allogeneic stem cell transplantation (dated by TCRdb to 2022 to 2024). Background for the entire study: Using research autopsies of patients with and without GVHD, plus mouse models of GVHD, the study profiled TCR beta repertoires across many tissues. The human part of the study was a prospective observational study with no blinding and no randomization. What the authors observed across the whole study: Which tissue TCRs were alloreactive or antigen-specific was not determined in the study, and some of the clones might have been host cells that persisted. Within patients, how anatomically similar tissues were was a major factor shaping TCR repertoire composition, regardless of disease or transplant status. Not many T cell clones showed up in more than one patient, yet clustering based on motifs uncovered repertoire signatures that were shared across patients in a tissue-specific way. In both patients and mice, T cells from blood and spleen covered only a limited part of the TCR repertoire found in tissues. The patient cohort was small and clinically heterogeneous, and sampling depth was acknowledged as a limitation.

Interpreted using the paper, the time point label stands for: mouse harvest day 7 after allogeneic transplant. Mouse grafts combined 10^7 T-cell-depleted bone marrow cells with 10^6 splenic CD5+ T cells, given via tail vein injection. To model GVHD in mice, a major MHC-mismatch B6 (H2b) into BALB/c (H2d) model was used, and tissues were profiled at day 7 or 14. On day 7 or 14 post-transplant, mouse tissues and retro-orbital blood were harvested with separate sterile tools for each animal, and livers were flushed before harvest. Before genomic DNA isolation with the DNeasy Blood & Tissue Kit, mouse tissues were minced with razor blades in buffered saline. The CDR3 goes from the cysteine to the phenylalanine over 14 residues. Of the CDR3's DNA, 39 bases were read; they are in frame from base 1. From V the trimming removes 5 bases and from J it removes 6 bases, while the gene matches leave 6 bases of the junction unaccounted for. The germline V gene encodes CDR1 SGHSA and CDR2 FRNQAP.

Preparation of the library involved the immunoSEQ multiplex PCR assay. Adaptive Biotechnologies performed TCRbeta CDR3 sequencing at survey depth and reported CDR3 sequences, V/J genes, productive frequency, and template counts. Amplification of TCR beta CDR3 regions started from genomic DNA instead of RNA. The study's processing was this. Jensen-Shannon divergence was used to quantify pairwise repertoire overlap between tissues, with a value of 1 indicating complete divergence and a value of 0 indicating identical repertoires. Tissues were clustered by single-linkage agglomerative hierarchical clustering of pairwise JSD values, and the clustering results were displayed as dendrograms. GLIPH2 was applied to all patient samples using simulation_depth 1000, kmer_min_depth 3, and cdr3_length_cutoff 8, and only groups with more than two unique CDR3s were retained. A standardized tissue-overlap score was generated by extrapolating Jaccard GLIPH-group overlap across patients to a standard repertoire size of 1000 clones. Linear mixed-effect models, with tissue included as a fixed effect and individual included as a random effect, were used to assess associations of diversity with clinical or experimental variables. Here the immuneACCESS table is served through TCRdb, limited to in-frame sequences with V and J called. Missing clones are a known gap in these copies; in checked studies unresolved V genes cover under half, and the rest lacks a known reason. Clonal size and the V and J genes are those of that table, whereas D and trimming came from the DNA. The sample yields some 7,600 clones; 50% to 55% were counted once. Of the sample, around 12% is held by the ten largest clones.

The sample comprised lymph node tissue. Here the chain combines TRBV16 and TRBJ2-7; 11 bases in the middle match TRBD2. The receptor was isolated from a female BALB/c mouse given C57BL/6 T cells with graft-versus-host disease after an allogeneic hematopoietic cell transplant. The part of the CDR3 DNA that was read is TGTGCAAGCAGCCTACTGGGGGGGCGCTTTGAACAGTAC. Translated, it gives CASSLLGGRFEQY. The entire CDR3 reads CASSLLGGRFEQYF.